Below are 28 T cell receptor beta chains sequenced from a single sample in a study of naive and memory T cell subsets. Both TRBC1 and TRBC2 were covered by a beta constant-region primer of two equimolar oligonucleotides. The ligated cDNA underwent four PCR rounds using SP2 and nested alpha and beta constant-region primers. MiXCR, run by TCRdb on the UMI-ligation and nested PCR reads, gives a single entry per CDR3 protein. The table records 1,500 or so distinct CDR3 sequences, nearly 7.5% of them present only once. Sequencing was carried out using CD8+ TEMRA cells from blood. The subset was: effector memory re-expressing CD45RA, CD45RA+ CD27-. Every receptor here comes from a human donor in good health.

This clonotype qualifies as medium-sized. The rearrangement joins TRBV20-1 to TRBJ2-1; no clear D gene. V was clipped by 3 bases and J by 5 bases, with 5 bases between them. Germline CDR1 reads DFQATT; CDR2 reads SNEGSKA (reference sequence). The CDR3 extends over 11 amino acids. The CDR3 here is CSASPHNEQFF. CDR3 sequence (DNA): TGCAGTGCTAGCCCTCACAATGAGCAGTTCTTC.

This clonotype was picked up a small number of times. This chain links TRBV29-1 with TRBJ2-7; maybe TRBD2 (5 bases). The CDR3 loop spans 11 amino acids. V was trimmed by 3 bases and J by 6 bases, leaving 9 bases between them. Germline V gene data show CDR1 as SQVTM and CDR2 as ANQGSEA. The CDR3 reads CSVEDSIEQYF. The CDR3 nucleotides read TGCAGCGTTGAGGACTCGATCGAGCAGTACTTC.

The chain has TRBV20-1 and TRBJ2-7, with 7 bases identical to TRBD2. Germline-derived CDR1 and CDR2 are DFQATT and SNEGSKA (reference sequence). J lost 1 base, V lost 3 bases, and 18 bases had no gene match. This CDR3 comprises 18 residues. CDR3 nucleotide sequence: TGCAGTGCTAGCGGCCGCCTAGCGGTCGACCGGTGGTCCTACGAGCAGTACTTC. Amino acid sequence: CSASGRLAVDRWSYEQYF.

In its sample, this clonotype was seen many times. The V call is TRBV7-9, the J call TRBJ1-1; tentative D call: TRBD1 (5 bases). Germline CDR1 and CDR2: SEHNR and FQNEAQ (reference sequence). V lost 8 bases and J lost 11, with 24 bases in between. This CDR3 comprises 14 residues. The CDR3 DNA sequence: TGTGCCAGCGCAACGAACCCGAACTCTGGGGCGGCTTTCTTT. Its translation is CASATNPNSGAAFF. Drawing the rest from reference TRBV7-9 and TRBJ1-1, the complete variable domain is DTGVSQNPRHKITKRGQNVTFRCDPISEHNRLYWYRQTLGQGPEFLTYFQNEAQLEKSRLLSDRFSAERPKGSFSTLEIQRTEQGDSAMYLCASATNPNSGAAFFGQGTRLTVV.

This chain joins TRBV5-1 and TRBJ2-7, with D unresolved. V was trimmed by 2 bases and J by 5 bases, leaving 20 bases between them. The CDR3 loop spans 16 amino acids. Germline values: CDR1 SGHRS, CDR2 YFSETQ. Written as DNA, the CDR3 is TGCGCCAGCAGCTTTGGTGTCGGGCAGTGGGGTAACGAGCAGTACTTC. It encodes CASSFGVGQWGNEQYF.

Relative to its sample, this clonotype is medium-sized. V gene TRBV7-9 combines with J gene TRBJ2-2; D possibly corresponds to TRBD1 (5 bases). The CDR3 covers 15 residues. CDR1 SEHNR and CDR2 FQNEAQ come from the germline V gene (reference sequence). Trimming removed 4 bases from V and 3 bases from J, with 12 bases in between. CDR3 DNA: TGTGCCAGCAGCTCCTCAGGGTTGGACACCGGGGAGCTGTTTTTT. Translation: CASSSSGLDTGELFF. The entire variable domain, with the rest obtained from reference TRBV7-9 and TRBJ2-2, is as follows: DTGVSQNPRHKITKRGQNVTFRCDPISEHNRLYWYRQTLGQGPEFLTYFQNEAQLEKSRLLSDRFSAERPKGSFSTLEIQRTEQGDSAMYLCASSSSGLDTGELFFGEGSRLTVL.

In this sample, this clonotype turned up a few times. The V gene is TRBV9, the J gene TRBJ1-4; 8 bases align to TRBD1. This CDR3 has 15 residues. Germline CDR1 is SGDLS and CDR2 is YYNGEE. The V gene end was trimmed by 3 bases and the J gene end by 2 bases; junction bases not matched to a gene: 3. CDR3 coding DNA: TGTGCCAGCAGCGCGTGGACAGGGACTAATGAAAAACTGTTTTTT. Translated, it gives CASSAWTGTNEKLFF.

Ten or more counts support this clonotype. This chain uses TRBV6-2 or TRBV6-3 with TRBJ1-1; perhaps TRBD1 as D (6 bases). The V end was cut by 6 bases, the J end by 5 bases, with 13 bases between. Germline V CDR1 and CDR2: MNHEY, SVGEGT. The CDR3 loop spans 13 amino acids. Here the CDR3 reads CASSNREETEAFF. For the CDR3, the DNA is TGTGCCAGCAGCAACAGGGAGGAGACTGAAGCTTTCTTT.

This clonotype was counted at least ten times. This sequence joins TRBV7-9 and TRBJ2-2; D is perhaps TRBD2 (6 bases). CDR3 size: 17 residues. Trimming removed 5 bases at V and 2 bases at J, with 18 bases between. CDR1 is SEHNR, CDR2 FQNEAQ, per germline (reference sequence). CDR3 sequence (DNA): TGTGCCAGCAGCCGTTCCCTAGCGTCCCCCAACACCGGGGAGCTGTTTTTT. Amino acid sequence: CASSRSLASPNTGELFF.

The chain is built from TRBV7-9 and TRBJ2-5; no reliable D call. CDR3 length: 15 residues. The V end was cut by 5 bases, the J end by 4 bases, with 17 bases between. CDR1 is SEHNR and CDR2 is FQNEAQ in the germline V gene (reference sequence). The DNA for the CDR3 is TGTGCCAGCAGCCTTACACAGTCTAGTGGAGAGACCCAGTACTTC. Encoded protein: CASSLTQSSGETQYF.

The table lists this clonotype with many counts. The gene calls are TRBV4-3 and TRBJ2-7, with TRBD2 as a possible D gene (5 bases). From germline, CDR1 is LGHNA and CDR2 YSLEER. V shed 2 bases and J shed 4 bases, with 18 bases lying between them. The CDR3 has 16 residues. The CDR3 DNA is TGCGCCAGCAGCCAAACTCCCTCGGGGAACGAATACGAGCAGTACTTC. Its protein product is CASSQTPSGNEYEQYF.

This clonotype is categorized as medium-sized. The junction does not match germline at one end; this may be a read error. The chain links TRBV7-7 to TRBJ2-7; the match to TRBD2 covers 9 bases. Germline lookup yields CDR1 SSHAT and CDR2 FNYEAQ (reference sequence). The CDR3 is 15 amino acids. The CDR3 spells CASSPSDSGRDEQYF. For the CDR3, the DNA is TGTGCTAGCAGCCCATCCGATAGCGGGAGAGACGAGCAGTACTTC.

The chain couples TRBV2 to TRBJ2-7; no definite D call. This CDR3 contains 14 residues. Germline lookup yields CDR1 SNHLY and CDR2 FYNNEI. The V and J ends lost 3 bases and 7 bases respectively, with 16 bases between them. CDR3 amino acids: CASSEGNRRMEQYF. The CDR3 DNA sequence: TGTGCCAGCAGTGAGGGTAACCGAAGAATGGAGCAGTACTTC.

This clonotype was detected a few times. The V gene is TRBV6-2 or TRBV6-3, the J gene TRBJ2-7; tentative D call: TRBD1 (5 bases). Trimming shortened V by 8 bases and J by 0 bases, and 14 bases separated the two germline ends. Germline V gene data show CDR1 as MNHEY and CDR2 as SVGEGT. The CDR3 extends over 14 amino acids. This CDR3 reads CASGRQSLSYEQYF. The CDR3 DNA is TGTGCCAGCGGTAGACAGAGCCTCTCCTACGAGCAGTACTTC.

This clonotype has just a few counts. V and J are TRBV10-3 and TRBJ2-1; 7 positions agree with TRBD2. This CDR3 has 17 residues. In germline, CDR1 is ENHRY, CDR2 SYGVKD. The trim removed 1 base at V and 9 bases at J, leaving 15 bases unmatched. CDR3 sequence reads: CAISEWAEGGPLLEQFF. Written as DNA, the CDR3 is TGTGCCATCAGTGAGTGGGCTGAGGGAGGGCCATTACTTGAGCAGTTCTTC.

The rearrangement uses TRBV6-5 and TRBJ2-1; 7 bases align to TRBD1. CDR3 length equals 15 residues. The germline V gene has CDR1 MNHEY and CDR2 SVGAGI. After removal of 4 bases from V and 3 bases from J, the junction contained 6 bases not matched to a gene. Here the CDR3 reads CASSFDRAIYNEQFF. CDR3 nucleotide sequence: TGTGCCAGCAGTTTCGACAGGGCGATCTACAATGAGCAGTTCTTC.

The DNA of the CDR3 is TGTGCCAGCTCACCACCGACTGTGACAAGCTCCTACAATGAGCAGTTCTTC. Translation gives CASSPPTVTSSYNEQFF. The chain joins TRBV18 to TRBJ2-1; unclear D gene. Germline CDR1 and CDR2: KGHSH and LQKENI. Trimming left V 0 bases short and J 0 bases short, with 12 bases between. The CDR3 extends over 17 amino acids. The full variable domain, in which reference TRBV18 and TRBJ2-1 provide the parts outside the CDR3, is NAGVMQNPRHLVRRRGQEARLRCSPMKGHSHVYWYRQLPEEGLKFMVYLQKENIIDESGMPKERFSAEFPKEGPSILRIQQVVRGDSAAYFCASSPPTVTSSYNEQFFGPGTRLTVL.

This clonotype was detected ten times or more. The chain employs TRBV11-2 and TRBJ2-7; 7 nucleotides match TRBD2. Germline V gene sequence: CDR1 SGHAT, CDR2 FQNNGV. CDR3 size: 17 residues. V dropped 5 bases and J dropped 6; count of bases not matched to a gene: 19. Here the CDR3 reads CASSPRMSGIDRGEQYF. The CDR3 DNA reads as TGTGCCAGCAGCCCCCGGATGAGCGGGATAGACCGCGGCGAGCAGTACTTC.

This clonotype has just a few counts. This chain uses TRBV6-1 with TRBJ2-7; D is possibly TRBD1 or TRBD2 (7 bases each). Germline lookup yields CDR1 MNHNS and CDR2 SASEGT. V was trimmed by 2 bases and J by 0 bases, leaving 11 bases between them. The CDR3 has 15 residues. The CDR3 DNA is TGTGCCAGCAGTGAAAGCGGGGACAGCTCCTACGAGCAGTACTTC. This sequence encodes CASSESGDSSYEQYF.

This clonotype appeared many times. The chain employs TRBV6-4 and TRBJ2-1; 8 nucleotides line up with TRBD1. CDR1 and CDR2 from the germline V gene are MRHNA and SNTAGT. V lost 0 bases, J lost 4 bases, and 2 bases stayed unmatched. CDR3 length: 15 amino acids. The CDR3 sequence is CASSDSGQGYNEQFF. CDR3 DNA sequence: TGTGCCAGCAGTGACTCAGGACAGGGTTACAATGAGCAGTTCTTC.

This clonotype was counted between two and nine times. V usage is TRBV29-1 and J usage is TRBJ2-5; no definite D call. The CDR3 is made up of 13 amino acids. V lost 3 bases to trimming and J lost 0 bases, with 8 bases between them. Germline CDR1 SQVTM, CDR2 ANQGSEA. Here the CDR3 reads CSVEVVYQETQYF. CDR3 nucleotides: TGCAGCGTTGAGGTGGTCTACCAAGAGACCCAGTACTTC.

The chain joins TRBV9 to TRBJ2-1; TRBD1 matches at 8 bases. This CDR3 is built from 16 residues. The J segment lost 8 bases and the V segment lost 0 bases, leaving 10 bases of the junction unmatched. The germline gives CDR1 SGDLS, CDR2 YYNGEE. The CDR3 sequence is CASSVVPGTGSDEQFF. The CDR3 DNA reads TGTGCCAGCAGCGTAGTTCCGGGGACAGGTAGCGATGAGCAGTTCTTC.

In this sample, this clonotype is medium-sized (0.01 to 0.1%). The gene calls are TRBV7-2 and TRBJ2-1; 12 nucleotides align to TRBD2. The CDR3 runs to 15 residues. V lost 4 bases and J lost 8; bases outside the gene matches: 6. In germline, CDR1 is SGHTA, CDR2 FQGNSA. The CDR3, as DNA: TGTGCCAGCAGCTGGACTAGCGGGACCTTCGATGAGCAGTTCTTC. It specifies CASSWTSGTFDEQFF.

Many counts were recorded for this clonotype. The chain carries TRBV14 and TRBJ1-1; no definite D call. This CDR3 region has 13 residues. V lost 5 bases and J 0 bases, leaving 7 bases between the germline ends. Germline V CDR1 and CDR2: SGHDN, FVKESK. In DNA, the CDR3 is TGTGCCAGCAGCGCCCGACTGAACACTGAAGCTTTCTTT. It specifies CASSARLNTEAFF.

By frequency in the sample, this clonotype is medium-sized (0.01 to 0.1%). The chain is built from TRBV24-1 and TRBJ1-5; D gene ambiguous. V was shortened by 5 bases and J by 5 bases, with 12 bases between the two germline ends. Germline lookup yields CDR1 KGHDR and CDR2 SFDVKD. This CDR3 has 14 amino acids. CDR3: CATSAGADHQPQHF. CDR3 DNA sequence: TGTGCCACCAGTGCTGGAGCCGATCATCAGCCCCAGCATTTT.

This clonotype appeared many times. This rearrangement joins TRBV29-1 to TRBJ2-1; D is unclear. Trimming cost V 6 bases and J 7 bases, with 10 bases left between them. The CDR3 is 11 amino acids. Germline V CDR1 and CDR2: SQVTM, ANQGSEA. CDR3 sequence reads: CSVEDGNEQFF. CDR3 DNA: TGCAGCGTAGAGGACGGTAATGAGCAGTTCTTC.

This chain joins TRBV6-1 and TRBJ1-5, with D maybe TRBD1 (6 bases). CDR3 length: 16 amino acids. Germline CDR1 MNHNS, CDR2 SASEGT. V was clipped by 4 bases and J by 1 base, with 14 bases between them. The CDR3 DNA follows: TGTGCCAGCAGTGCCCGGACAGTCGCAAGCAATCAGCCCCAGCATTTT. It encodes CASSARTVASNQPQHF.

The V gene is TRBV7-8, the J gene TRBJ2-7; 7 bases map to TRBD1. V was pared by 5 bases and J by 3 bases, with 7 bases of the junction left unmatched. CDR1 is SGHVS and CDR2 is FQNEAQ in the germline V gene. The CDR3 is 14 amino acids. The DNA for the CDR3 is TGTGCCAGCAGCACAGGGGTTGTTATCTACGAGCAGTACTTC. Its protein product is CASSTGVVIYEQYF.